Each of the 14 T cell receptor beta chains below was sequenced from the same sample in a study of T cell changes during pregnancy in multiple sclerosis (dated 2019 in TCRdb). The protocol used for the library was the immunoSEQ multiplex PCR assay. Held by TCRdb, this immuneACCESS table contains in-frame sequences only and omits some clones. Under half of the omission traces to an unresolved V gene where checked; the cause of the rest is unknown. The sample has tens of thousands of clones on record, 91% of them singletons. Clones ranked in the top ten supply approximately 2% of the sample. Sample: CD4+ T cells from peripheral blood mononuclear cells, taken after pregnancy. These receptors were collected from a female donor in good health, enrolled as a control in a pregnancy study.

The V gene is TRBV4-3, the J gene TRBJ2-5; a possible D gene is TRBD1 (6 bases). The J call is in doubt because the DNA end fits TRBJ2-7 better. CDR1 and CDR2 (germline): LGHNA, YSLEER. This CDR3 is 13 amino acids long. Written as DNA, the CDR3 is TGCGCCAGCAGCCATCCAGGGGCGGACGAGCAGTACTTC. It is translated as CASSHPGADEQYF.

The chain joins TRBV5-6 to TRBJ1-3, with D unclear. V lost 0 bases to trimming and J lost 4 bases, with 5 bases between them. The CDR3 is 13 residues long. Germline assignment: CDR1 SGHDT and CDR2 YYEEEE. The CDR3 sequence: CASSLVGGNTIYF. CDR3 sequence (DNA): TGTGCCAGCAGCTTGGTCGGGGGAAACACCATATATTTT. Filled out from reference TRBV5-6 and TRBJ1-3, the complete variable domain reads DAGVTQSPTHLIKTRGQQVTLRCSPKSGHDTVSWYQQALGQGPQFIFQYYEEEERQRGNFPDRFSGHQFPNYSSELNVNALLLGDSALYLCASSLVGGNTIYFGEGSWLTVV.

The V call is TRBV7-9, the J call TRBJ2-2, with D perhaps TRBD2 (5 bases). This CDR3 is 19 amino acids long. Trimming shortened V by 7 bases and J by 8 bases, and 32 bases separated the two germline ends. Per the germline V gene, CDR1 is SEHNR and CDR2 is FQNEAQ (reference sequence). CDR3 in DNA: TGTGCCAGCATTATACCCCCCACGAGTTCCGGGAAAAAAGGAGGGGAGCTGTTTTTT. Its protein is CASIIPPTSSGKKGGELFF.

This chain connects TRBV10-3 to TRBJ1-2, with unresolved D. The CDR3 spans 15 residues. Trimming took off 1 base at V and 1 base at J, with 10 bases between the two ends. CDR1 and CDR2 from the germline V gene are ENHRY and SYGVKD. CDR3 region: CAISELGEDNYGYTF. DNA for the CDR3: TGTGCCATCAGTGAGTTGGGAGAGGATAACTATGGCTACACCTTC.

The chain joins TRBV28 to TRBJ1-1; D is possibly TRBD1 (6 bases). CDR1 and CDR2 (germline): MDHEN, SYDVKM. The V and J ends lost 6 bases and 10 bases respectively, with 15 bases between them. The CDR3 extends over 12 amino acids. The CDR3 coding sequence is TGTGCCAGCAGAATACAGGGTTCAGCAGCTTTCTTT. It encodes CASRIQGSAAFF.

The chain is built from TRBV5-1 and TRBJ2-1, with 11 bases matching TRBD2. The germline V gene encodes CDR1 SGHRS and CDR2 YFSETQ. J was trimmed by 7 bases and V by 2 bases; bases with no gene match: 11. This CDR3 has 17 residues. The CDR3 loop reads CASSFGLAGGFSNEQFF. DNA for the CDR3: TGCGCCAGCAGCTTCGGTCTAGCGGGGGGTTTTTCTAATGAGCAGTTCTTC.

The genes are TRBV11-2 and TRBJ2-1, with 13 bases aligning to TRBD2. The germline V gene has CDR1 SGHAT and CDR2 FQNNGV. This CDR3 is 18 amino acids long. The J segment lost 1 base and the V segment lost 7 bases, leaving 10 bases of the junction unmatched. The DNA of the CDR3 is TGTGCCAGCATGGGACTAGCGGGGCCAGATCCATCCTACAATGAGCAGTTCTTC. It codes for CASMGLAGPDPSYNEQFF.

The gene calls are TRBV5-6 and TRBJ2-7; tentatively, D is TRBD2 (5 bases). V gave up 3 bases and J gave up 6 bases, with 19 bases separating them. The CDR3 length is 15 residues. Germline-derived CDR1 and CDR2 are SGHDT and YYEEEE. The CDR3 nucleotides read TGTGCCAGCAGCTGGACGGACTCAGCAGGTAGCGAGCAGTACTTC. This encodes CASSWTDSAGSEQYF. The full variable domain, with the rest looked up from reference TRBV5-6 and TRBJ2-7, is DAGVTQSPTHLIKTRGQQVTLRCSPKSGHDTVSWYQQALGQGPQFIFQYYEEEERQRGNFPDRFSGHQFPNYSSELNVNALLLGDSALYLCASSWTDSAGSEQYFGPGTRLTVT.

Details on this clone: This CDR3 is also generated by other DNA sequences in the sample. The rearrangement uses TRBV25-1 and TRBJ1-1; no definite D call. The CDR3 spans 15 residues. CDR1 and CDR2 (germline): MGHDK, SYGVNS. Trimming left V 1 base short and J 0 bases short, with 9 bases between. The CDR3 reads CASSESVVLNTEAFF. CDR3 sequence (DNA): TGTGCCAGCAGTGAATCCGTAGTCCTGAACACTGAAGCTTTCTTT.

The CDR3 region has the DNA TGCAGCCCTCTCGGCAATGAGCAGTTCTTC. It specifies CSPLGNEQFF. V and J are TRBV20-1 and TRBJ2-1; D gene ambiguous. CDR3 length equals 10 residues. Germline V gives CDR1 DFQATT, CDR2 SNEGSKA (reference sequence).

The genes are TRBV10-3 and TRBJ2-2; TRBD2 aligns across 7 bases. Per germline, CDR1 ENHRY and CDR2 SYGVKD. The CDR3 runs 14 residues. Trimming removed 7 bases from V and 3 bases from J; junction bases left unmatched: 5. CDR3 loop: CAIKREGDTGELFF. The CDR3, as DNA: TGTGCCATCAAGCGGGAAGGGGACACCGGGGAGCTGTTTTTT.

This sequence joins TRBV28 and TRBJ2-7; D remains ambiguous. This CDR3 contains 11 residues. Trimming cost V 2 bases and J 4 bases, with 3 bases left between them. CDR1 MDHEN and CDR2 SYDVKM come from the germline V gene. The CDR3 reads CASSLPYEQYF. Here the CDR3 DNA reads TGTGCCAGCAGTTTACCTTACGAGCAGTACTTC.

This chain joins TRBV30 and TRBJ2-7; 10 bases align to TRBD2. Germline V gives CDR1 GTSNPN, CDR2 SVGIG (reference sequence). The CDR3 consists of 14 residues. Unmatched junction bases numbered 6, after V lost 3 bases and J lost 4 bases. The CDR3 here is CAWSSGRALYEQYF. In DNA form, the CDR3 reads TGTGCCTGGAGCAGCGGGAGGGCCCTATACGAGCAGTACTTC. The whole variable domain, filled in from reference TRBV30 and TRBJ2-7, reads SQTIHQWPATLVQPVGSPLSLECTVEGTSNPNLYWYRQAAGRGLQLLFYSVGIGQISSEVPQNLSASRPQDRQFILSSKKLLLSDSGFYLCAWSSGRALYEQYFGPGTRLTVT.

This chain connects TRBV5-4 to TRBJ1-1, with 9 bases lining up with TRBD1. Germline CDR1 is SGHNT and CDR2 is YYREEE (reference sequence). J was trimmed by 1 base and V by 4 bases; bases with no gene match: 2. The CDR3 covers 14 residues. CDR3 residues: CASSLTGGNTEAFF. In nucleotides, the CDR3 is TGTGCCAGCAGCCTGACAGGGGGGAACACTGAAGCTTTCTTT.